Listed here are 26 T cell receptor beta chains from one sample, sequenced in a study of T cells expressing NK-cell markers (dated by TCRdb to 2020 to 2022). Preparation of the library involved 5' RACE. The listed sequencing device is Illumina HiSeq 2000. TCRdb reprocessed the sequencing reads and holds a single record per CDR3 protein sequence, with no DNA. In this sample's table one finds approximately 150,000 distinct CDR3 sequences. The ten biggest clones cover around 12% of the sample. Source material: blood T cells: a sorted CD56 or NKG2C T cell subset, CD4+ or CD8+ T cells, or bulk PBMC T cells (not recorded which). The source is a man aged 18 to 30 in good health. Donor details come from another sample of the same person, matched by shared clones.

The chain carries TRBV7-9 and TRBJ2-1; as DNA is missing, the TRBD2 call by TCRdb cannot be tested. Per the germline V gene, CDR1 is SEHNR and CDR2 is FQNEAQ (reference sequence). The CDR3 runs 13 residues. The CDR3 loop is CASSPSGGPRWFF.

This sequence joins TRBV6-1 and TRBJ2-4. Germline V lookup: CDR1 MNHNS, CDR2 SASEGT. This CDR3 contains 17 residues. This CDR3 is CASSEDVSSLAKNIQYF.

This chain links TRBV5-5 with TRBJ2-1. The germline V gene encodes CDR1 SGHKS and CDR2 YYEKEE (reference sequence). The CDR3 totals 14 residues. CDR3 sequence reads: CASSLVQANNEQFF.

CDR3 loop: CSYEAGTSGSFQFF. This rearrangement joins TRBV29-1 to TRBJ2-1; the D gene TCRdb calls, TRBD2, cannot be checked with no DNA. This CDR3 has 14 amino acids. Germline values: CDR1 SQVTM, CDR2 ANQGSEA.

This chain uses TRBV6-1 with TRBJ1-5; TCRdb outputs TRBD1, but without DNA this stays unchecked. Per the germline V gene, CDR1 is MNHNS and CDR2 is SASEGT. The CDR3 covers 16 residues. This CDR3 is CASSEGAGTEDQPQHF.

The rearrangement joins TRBV7-8 to TRBJ1-1; no DNA is available, so the TRBD1 call from TCRdb remains unchecked. CDR1 is SGHVS and CDR2 is FQNEAQ in the germline V gene. The CDR3 sequence is 14 residues long. CDR3: CASSLGWGDTEAFF.

CDR3 amino acids: CAKQSGMGQEYEQYF. The gene calls are TRBV19 and TRBJ2-7; TCRdb proposes TRBD1, but this gene call is untestable without DNA. The CDR3 is 15 amino acids. Germline CDR1 LNHDA, CDR2 SQIVND (reference sequence).

This chain connects TRBV19 to TRBJ1-1. The CDR3 totals 15 residues. Germline CDR1 and CDR2: LNHDA and SQIVND (reference sequence). This chain's CDR3 is CASSTRGKFSTEAFF. The whole variable domain, remainder taken from reference TRBV19 and TRBJ1-1, is DGGITQSPKYLFRKEGQNVTLSCEQNLNHDAMYWYRQDPGQGLRLIYYSQIVNDFQKGDIAEGYSVSREKKESFPLTVTSAQKNPTAFYLCASSTRGKFSTEAFFGQGTRLTVV.

The J gene is TRBJ2-1, the V gene TRBV3-1; the D call from TCRdb, TRBD1, cannot be confirmed without DNA. This CDR3 spans 14 amino acids. Germline loops: CDR1 LGHDT, CDR2 YNNKEL (reference sequence). This CDR3 is CASSQTGSGNEQFF.

The rearrangement joins TRBV4-3 to TRBJ2-7; TCRdb indicates TRBD1, and absent DNA this call remains unverified. Germline-derived CDR1 and CDR2 are LGHNA and YSLEER. CDR3 length: 17 residues. The CDR3 region is CASSQHHTGTGAYEQYF.

The rearrangement uses TRBV15 and TRBJ2-5; the TCRdb D gene call, TRBD1, has no DNA to confirm it. The CDR3 is 15 amino acids. The germline gives CDR1 LNHNV, CDR2 YYDKDF (reference sequence). The CDR3 spells CATKGTVLFGETQYF.

The chain carries TRBV4-1 and TRBJ2-3; TCRdb lists TRBD1, though no DNA is available to test this call. The CDR3 covers 17 residues. CDR1 and CDR2 (germline): MGHRA, YSYEKL. The CDR3 sequence: CASSQDGSQGATDTQYF.

The J gene is TRBJ2-1, the V gene TRBV11-2; no DNA is available, so the TRBD1 call from TCRdb remains unchecked. Germline CDR1 is SGHAT and CDR2 is FQNNGV. The CDR3 extends over 15 amino acids. CDR3 residues: CASSVGTGVHNEQFF.

V gene TRBV7-9 combines with J gene TRBJ1-1; the TCRdb call, TRBD1, lacks DNA for checking. Germline CDR1 and CDR2: SEHNR and FQNEAQ (reference sequence). The CDR3 is made up of 16 amino acids. CDR3 region: CASSDRDRTMNTEAFF.

V is TRBV11-2 and J is TRBJ2-1; with no DNA, the TCRdb D assignment of TRBD2 cannot be verified. Per the germline V gene, CDR1 is SGHAT and CDR2 is FQNNGV. The CDR3 extends over 14 amino acids. The CDR3 region is CASTSTSGTNEQFF.

V and J are TRBV7-8 and TRBJ1-1; as DNA is missing, the TRBD1 call by TCRdb cannot be tested. The CDR3 runs 15 residues. Germline values: CDR1 SGHVS, CDR2 FQNEAQ. CDR3 sequence: CASTEGAVRNTEAFF.

The chain recombines TRBV2 with TRBJ2-2; no DNA is available, so the TRBD2 call from TCRdb remains unchecked. The CDR3 loop spans 18 amino acids. Germline values: CDR1 SNHLY, CDR2 FYNNEI. CDR3: CASSEWVASGSSTGELFF.

This chain joins TRBV7-9 and TRBJ2-1; checking the TCRdb D call of TRBD2 is not possible without DNA. Germline V gives CDR1 SEHNR, CDR2 FQNEAQ (reference sequence). The CDR3 covers 15 residues. CDR3 protein: CASSLVGLVIYEQFF.

The chain employs TRBV5-5 and TRBJ1-1; the TCRdb D gene call, TRBD1, has no DNA to confirm it. The CDR3 length is 17 residues. From germline, CDR1 is SGHKS and CDR2 YYEKEE (reference sequence). CDR3 in amino acids: CASSFQTGGARNTEAFF.

The genes are TRBV12-3 or TRBV12-4 and TRBJ1-4; with no DNA, the TCRdb D assignment of TRBD1 cannot be verified. The CDR3 sequence is 14 residues long. The CDR3 reads CASSLEAPEEKLFF.

The V gene is TRBV6-2 or TRBV6-3, the J gene TRBJ1-5; TCRdb gives TRBD1 as the D gene, but with no DNA this cannot be confirmed. The CDR3 length is 16 residues. Germline V lookup: CDR1 MNHEY, CDR2 SVGEGT. CDR3 loop: CASSLTPGRREQPQHF.

The chain employs TRBV9 and TRBJ2-7; TCRdb reports TRBD1, a call that lacks DNA to check it against. The CDR3 contains 16 residues. CDR1 SGDLS and CDR2 YYNGEE come from the germline V gene. The CDR3 sequence: CASSASGTGYPYEQYF. The complete variable domain, with remaining parts taken from reference TRBV9 and TRBJ2-7, reads DSGVTQTPKHLITATGQRVTLRCSPRSGDLSVYWYQQSLDQGLQFLIQYYNGEERAKGNILERFSAQQFPDLHSELNLSSLELGDSALYFCASSASGTGYPYEQYFGPGTRLTVT.

The V gene is TRBV7-2, the J gene TRBJ2-3; TCRdb outputs TRBD1, but without DNA this stays unchecked. The CDR3 is 15 amino acids. CDR1 and CDR2 (germline): SGHTA, FQGNSA. The CDR3 is CASSSGTHLVDTQYF.

The chain carries TRBV12-3 or TRBV12-4 and TRBJ1-5; TCRdb selects TRBD1, and the lack of DNA leaves this call unchecked. This CDR3 comprises 15 residues. The CDR3 is CASSRTGHSNQPQHF.

V and J are TRBV10-3 and TRBJ2-3; as DNA is missing, the TRBD1 call by TCRdb cannot be tested. This CDR3 comprises 15 residues. CDR1 and CDR2 (germline): ENHRY, SYGVKD. The chain's CDR3 is CAISEFVGGTDTQYF.

This chain uses TRBV5-1 with TRBJ2-2; TCRdb outputs TRBD2, but without DNA this stays unchecked. The CDR3 spans 17 residues. CDR1 is SGHRS and CDR2 is YFSETQ in the germline V gene. The chain's CDR3 is CASSLALVGPNTGELFF.